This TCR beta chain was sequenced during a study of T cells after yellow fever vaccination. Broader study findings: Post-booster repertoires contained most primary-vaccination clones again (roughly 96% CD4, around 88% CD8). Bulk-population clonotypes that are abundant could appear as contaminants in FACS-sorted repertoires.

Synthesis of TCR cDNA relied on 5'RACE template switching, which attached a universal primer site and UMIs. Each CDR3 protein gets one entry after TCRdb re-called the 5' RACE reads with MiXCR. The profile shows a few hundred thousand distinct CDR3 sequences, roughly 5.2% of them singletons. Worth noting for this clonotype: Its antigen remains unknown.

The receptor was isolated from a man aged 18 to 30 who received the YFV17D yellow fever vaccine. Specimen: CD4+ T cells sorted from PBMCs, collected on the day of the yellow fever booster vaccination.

CDR3 in amino acids: CASSLGPLAGADTQYF. For the CDR3, the DNA is TGCGCCAGCAGCCTGGGACCTCTAGCGGGGGCAGATACGCAGTATTTT. The chain employs TRBV4-3 and TRBJ2-3, with TRBD2 identical over 10 bases. The CDR3 is 16 residues long. The V gene end was trimmed by 4 bases and the J gene end by 4 bases; junction bases not matched to a gene: 8. Germline CDR1 LGHNA, CDR2 YSLEER.